The sequence of this T cell receptor (beta chain) was determined in a study of preoperative IRX-2 immunotherapy in early breast cancer. This CDR3 contains 13 residues. CDR1 and CDR2 from the germline V gene are MNHGY and SAAAGT. V dropped 6 bases and J dropped 3; count of bases not matched to a gene: 5. Profiled with immunoSEQ multiplex PCR; TCRdb holds only in-frame clones, not every one. This table has about 1,200 clones, about 79% appearing once. As for treatment: preoperative locoregional IRX-2 cytokine immunotherapy. Preoperative locoregional IRX-2 cytokine immunotherapy was tested in the phase Ib source study.

This sequence was found in a human donor with breast cancer. This chain links TRBV6-8 with TRBJ2-7, with 7 nucleotides matching TRBD1. Source: tumor tissue, taken after IRX-2 immunotherapy. The CDR3 DNA sequence: TGTGCCAGCAGGATGACAGGGCGCTACGAGCAGTACTTC. It translates to CASRMTGRYEQYF.